A single sample is the source of the 28 T cell receptor beta chains below, sequenced in a study of CD8 T cells in Susac syndrome. Random hexamers were used to reverse transcribe the RNA input (about 0.5 to 1 ug). TCRdb analysed the immunoSEQ multiplex PCR reads with MiXCR anew, one entry per CDR3 protein. The top ten hold around 0.16% of the sample, which has 200,000 to 250,000 distinct CDR3 sequences, about 95% seen once. The sequenced sample consisted of CD4+ T cells from PBMCs. The receptor source for this set is a human donor with Susac syndrome.

The chain combines TRBV6-2 or TRBV6-3 with TRBJ2-4, with D possibly matching TRBD2 (7 bases). This CDR3 spans 15 amino acids. Trimming removed 0 bases at V and 9 bases at J, with 15 bases between. Germline V lookup: CDR1 MNHEY, CDR2 SVGEGT. The CDR3, as DNA: TGTGCCAGCAGTTACTCGAAGGAGGGAGGGGGCATTCAGTACTTC. It translates to CASSYSKEGGGIQYF.

This rearrangement joins TRBV18 to TRBJ2-6, with D uncertain. With 4 bases removed from V and 0 bases from J, the gap between germline ends came to 13 bases. In germline, CDR1 is KGHSH, CDR2 LQKENI. The CDR3 extends over 17 amino acids. The CDR3 loop reads CASSLNIPSSGANVLTF. The DNA of the CDR3 is TGTGCCAGCTCACTTAATATACCGAGCTCTGGGGCCAACGTCCTGACTTTC.

V and J are TRBV4-3 and TRBJ2-2; D gene ambiguous. The CDR3 spans 16 residues. Trimming removed 1 base from V and 0 bases from J, with 9 bases in between. Germline values: CDR1 LGHNA, CDR2 YSLEER. The CDR3 loop reads CASSQARLSNTGELFF. The DNA of the CDR3 is TGCGCCAGCAGCCAAGCGAGACTGTCGAACACCGGGGAGCTGTTTTTT.

V and J are TRBV6-5 and TRBJ1-4, with 12 bases lining up with TRBD1. Looked up from germline, CDR1 is MNHEY and CDR2 is SVGAGI. The CDR3 spans 16 residues. V shed 0 bases and J 10 bases; nucleotides not matched to a gene: 6. DNA for the CDR3: TGTGCCAGCAGTTACTCGATGGGACAGGGGGCGGGAAAACTGTTTTTT. This encodes CASSYSMGQGAGKLFF.

V gene TRBV20-1 combines with J gene TRBJ2-7; TRBD2 aligns across 7 bases. J was trimmed by 3 bases and V by 5 bases; bases with no gene match: 10. Germline CDR1 DFQATT, CDR2 SNEGSKA (reference sequence). The CDR3 sequence is 14 residues long. The CDR3 coding sequence is TGCAGTGCTCCGGACGTGACTAGCAACTACGAGCAGTACTTC. Translating gives CSAPDVTSNYEQYF.

This chain connects TRBV20-1 to TRBJ2-3; TRBD2 matches at 10 bases. The CDR3 consists of 16 residues. Germline values: CDR1 DFQATT, CDR2 SNEGSKA (reference sequence). V shed 1 base and J 3 bases; nucleotides not matched to a gene: 7. This CDR3 is CSARVPSGGPTDTQYF. CDR3 DNA: TGCAGTGCTAGAGTGCCTAGCGGGGGACCGACAGATACGCAGTATTTT.

The CDR3 reads CASHPGGYEQYF. DNA for the CDR3: TGTGCCTCCCATCCCGGGGGTTACGAGCAGTACTTC. The gene calls are TRBV30 and TRBJ2-7; D is possibly TRBD2 (6 bases). CDR3 length: 12 amino acids. The germline CDR1 and CDR2 sequences are GTSNPN and SVGIG (reference sequence). Trimming took 7 bases from V and 4 from J, leaving 14 bases between them.

The V and J genes are TRBV7-2 and TRBJ2-5; the D is unclear. This CDR3 is 14 amino acids long. Trimming cost V 1 base and J 2 bases, with 8 bases left between them. CDR1 and CDR2 (germline): SGHTA, FQGNSA. CDR3 bases: TGTGCCAGCAGCTTAGGTGGGGAACAAGAGACCCAGTACTTC. It is translated as CASSLGGEQETQYF.

This clonotype was picked up one time. The genes are TRBV7-2 and TRBJ1-5; the D gene is possibly TRBD1 (5 bases). This CDR3 contains 16 residues. The V end lost 1 base, the J end lost 2 bases, and 12 bases lay between the germline ends. Germline V gives CDR1 SGHTA, CDR2 FQGNSA. The CDR3 DNA sequence: TGTGCCAGCAGCTTAGACGGAGGGGCGGGCAATCAGCCCCAGCATTTT. Its protein product is CASSLDGGAGNQPQHF.

V gene TRBV3-1 combines with J gene TRBJ1-4, with a weak D call TRBD1 (6 bases). This CDR3 region has 14 residues. CDR1 and CDR2 (germline): LGHDT, YNNKEL (reference sequence). The V end was cut by 5 bases, the J end by 7 bases, with 14 bases between. The CDR3 nucleotides read TGTGCCAGCAGCTCTAACAGGGATGCTGAAAAACTGTTTTTT. Protein: CASSSNRDAEKLFF.

The V gene is TRBV12-3 or TRBV12-4, the J gene TRBJ2-2; D is undetermined. CDR3 length: 14 residues. V lost 4 bases to trimming and J lost 2 bases, with 8 bases between them. The CDR3: CASSSTTNTGELFF. CDR3 DNA sequence: TGTGCCAGCAGTTCTACGACCAACACCGGGGAGCTGTTTTTT.

The chain joins TRBV27 to TRBJ1-2; D perhaps matches TRBD1 (5 bases). Germline values: CDR1 MNHEY, CDR2 SMNVEV (reference sequence). The length of the CDR3 is 12 residues. Trimming removed 8 bases from V and 8 bases from J, with 15 bases in between. The CDR3 DNA follows: TGTGCCAGCGGGTTTATGGGGGGAGGCTACACCTTC. This encodes CASGFMGGGYTF.

This chain joins TRBV3-1 and TRBJ2-5; D remains ambiguous. CDR3 length: 12 amino acids. Germline CDR1 LGHDT, CDR2 YNNKEL (reference sequence). V was pared by 0 bases and J by 5 bases, with 4 bases between. CDR3 nucleotide sequence: TGTGCCAGCAGCCAAGATCCCGAGACCCAGTACTTC. It translates to CASSQDPETQYF.

The rearrangement joins TRBV18 to TRBJ2-7; D ambiguous. CDR1 KGHSH and CDR2 LQKENI come from the germline V gene. Trimming cost V 2 bases and J 4 bases, with 12 bases left between them. The CDR3 covers 14 residues. CDR3 region: CASSPRPAEYEQYF. In DNA, the CDR3 is TGTGCCAGCTCACCAAGGCCTGCTGAGTACGAGCAGTACTTC. Full variable domain (missing parts from reference TRBV18 and TRBJ2-7): NAGVMQNPRHLVRRRGQEARLRCSPMKGHSHVYWYRQLPEEGLKFMVYLQKENIIDESGMPKERFSAEFPKEGPSILRIQQVVRGDSAAYFCASSPRPAEYEQYFGPGTRLTVT.

The chain couples TRBV6-5 to TRBJ2-7, with D tentatively TRBD2 (7 bases). V lost 0 bases to trimming and J lost 5 bases, with 14 bases between them. Germline V lookup: CDR1 MNHEY, CDR2 SVGAGI. The CDR3 runs to 15 residues. The CDR3 region is CASSYSGGGRDEQYF. The CDR3, as DNA: TGTGCCAGCAGTTACTCTGGCGGGGGCCGGGACGAGCAGTACTTC.

The rearrangement uses TRBV6-5 and TRBJ1-5; perhaps TRBD1 as D (6 bases). V was pared by 6 bases and J by 7 bases, with 13 bases between. The germline V gene encodes CDR1 MNHEY and CDR2 SVGAGI. The CDR3 contains 13 residues. The CDR3 region has the DNA TGTGCCAGCAGCCCCAGGGGTTTGCAGCCCCAGCATTTT. As protein: CASSPRGLQPQHF.

V gene TRBV20-1 combines with J gene TRBJ1-5; D gene ambiguous. V lost 1 base and J 3 bases, leaving 7 bases between the germline ends. The CDR3 is made up of 13 amino acids. Germline CDR1 DFQATT, CDR2 SNEGSKA (reference sequence). The CDR3 loop reads CSARVGLNQPQHF. The DNA for the CDR3 is TGCAGTGCTAGAGTCGGACTCAATCAGCCCCAGCATTTT.

This rearrangement joins TRBV5-1 to TRBJ2-3; D uncertain. The CDR3 is 14 residues long. V was trimmed by 2 bases and J by 2 bases, leaving 9 bases between them. The V gene's germline CDR1 is SGHRS and CDR2 YFSETQ. In DNA, the CDR3 is TGCGCCAGCAGCTTCGCGGCCATCACAGATACGCAGTATTTT. It specifies CASSFAAITDTQYF.

The chain couples TRBV5-4 to TRBJ2-7; tentative D call: TRBD1 (5 bases). Trimming cost V 0 bases and J 3 bases, with 7 bases left between them. Germline V gene sequence: CDR1 SGHNT, CDR2 YYREEE (reference sequence). The CDR3 length is 13 residues. The CDR3 here is CASSLAGNYEQYF. CDR3 nucleotides: TGTGCCAGCAGCTTGGCAGGGAACTACGAGCAGTACTTC.

V and J are TRBV20-1 and TRBJ1-5; D is unresolved. V was pared by 3 bases and J by 0 bases, with 9 bases between. Germline CDR1 is DFQATT and CDR2 is SNEGSKA (reference sequence). The CDR3 totals 14 residues. CDR3 sequence (DNA): TGCAGTGCTAGGGTAGACAATAGCAATCAGCCCCAGCATTTT. Protein: CSARVDNSNQPQHF.

The chain carries TRBV10-3 and TRBJ2-3; D is uncertain. With 2 bases removed from V and 2 bases from J, the gap between germline ends came to 8 bases. Germline V gives CDR1 ENHRY, CDR2 SYGVKD. This CDR3 comprises 14 residues. DNA for the CDR3: TGTGCCATCAGTGAGAAGGAGTTCACAGATACGCAGTATTTT. It yields the protein CAISEKEFTDTQYF.

CDR3 nucleotides: TGTGCCCTGGGGTATGTGGATACGCAGTATTTT. This encodes CALGYVDTQYF. The genes are TRBV30 and TRBJ2-3; D unclear. The CDR3 is 11 residues long. Per the germline V gene, CDR1 is GTSNPN and CDR2 is SVGIG (reference sequence). V lost 8 bases to trimming and J lost 6 bases, with 12 bases between them.

This rearrangement joins TRBV27 to TRBJ1-6; D is ambiguous. Per germline, CDR1 MNHEY and CDR2 SMNVEV (reference sequence). V was shortened by 5 bases and J by 6 bases, with 17 bases between the two germline ends. The CDR3 is 16 residues long. The DNA for the CDR3 is TGTGCCAGCAGTCCCCTCGAGGACGTGAGTAATTCACCCCTCCACTTT. This codes for CASSPLEDVSNSPLHF.

This clonotype appeared once. J is TRBJ2-5 and V is TRBV5-1; possibly TRBD1 or TRBD2 for D (5 bases each). The CDR3 runs to 14 residues. V was cut by 4 bases and J by 1 base, with 11 bases left in between. Germline CDR1 is SGHRS and CDR2 is YFSETQ. CDR3 sequence reads: CASSGGGLQETQYF. The CDR3 bases are TGCGCCAGCAGCGGTGGGGGTCTCCAAGAGACCCAGTACTTC.

The chain uses TRBV12-3 or TRBV12-4 and TRBJ1-2, with TRBD1 matching 9 bases. The CDR3 loop spans 15 amino acids. The trim removed 5 bases at V and 4 bases at J, leaving 8 bases unmatched. This CDR3 is CASSPDRGRSYGYTF. CDR3 in DNA: TGTGCCAGCAGTCCGGACAGGGGAAGAAGCTATGGCTACACCTTC.

The chain couples TRBV7-2 to TRBJ1-4; D not certain. The CDR3 has 17 amino acids. The germline V gene has CDR1 SGHTA and CDR2 FQGNSA. V gave up 4 bases and J gave up 6 bases, with 21 bases separating them. CDR3 in DNA: TGTGCCAGCAGCTCAAGCCGAGCGGCAGCAGCTCATGAAAAACTGTTTTTT. Protein sequence: CASSSSRAAAAHEKLFF.

The rearrangement joins TRBV7-9 to TRBJ1-1; D possibly corresponds to TRBD1 (5 bases). V was cut by 3 bases and J by 4 bases, with 12 bases left in between. CDR1 is SEHNR and CDR2 is FQNEAQ in the germline V gene (reference sequence). The CDR3 extends over 14 amino acids. CDR3 coding DNA: TGTGCCAGCAGCTTTTCCCAACAGGTCACTGAAGCTTTCTTT. This codes for CASSFSQQVTEAFF.

The chain employs TRBV27 and TRBJ1-2; D remains ambiguous. The CDR3 has 16 amino acids. Trimming took off 5 bases at V and 3 bases at J, with 19 bases between the two ends. In germline, CDR1 is MNHEY, CDR2 SMNVEV (reference sequence). The CDR3 sequence is CASSGVGESRYYGYTF. The CDR3 DNA follows: TGTGCCAGCAGTGGGGTGGGAGAATCCAGGTACTATGGCTACACCTTC.